This TCR beta chain is drawn from a study of blood T cell repertoires in COVID-19. This clone has a handful of counts. TCRdb's table, derived via immunoSEQ multiplex PCR, lists solely in-frame clones and lacks some. The table includes around 68,000 clones, roughly 80% detected once. Material for sequencing was peripheral blood. The source of this sequence is a human donor in a cohort sampled during active COVID-19.

CDR3 loop: CASSLSDQNEQYF. The CDR3 DNA sequence: TGTGCCAGCAGCTTATCTGATCAGAACGAGCAGTACTTC. The chain uses TRBV7-9 and TRBJ2-7; unclear D gene. From germline, CDR1 is SEHNR and CDR2 FQNEAQ (reference sequence). With 2 bases removed from V and 5 bases from J, the gap between germline ends came to 10 bases. CDR3 length: 13 amino acids.